This T cell receptor (beta chain) is drawn from a study of blood T cells in healthy people across ages (dated by TCRdb to 2014 to 2015). Context from the whole study: In model experiments, roughly one uniquely barcoded TCR beta cDNA molecule per two T cells was captured by template switching. Using deep sequencing normalized with unique cDNA molecular identifiers, the study measured how TCR beta repertoire diversity changes with age. To avoid experimental bias, donors of different ages were randomly spread across the sequencing lanes. For two donors (one aged 18 to 30 and one aged 80 or older), the study analyzed two additional independent replicas of 1 million unique cDNA reads from the same blood draw. Four age groups were formed from the donors: young (average 16 years), middle-aged (approximately 40), aged (approximately 60) and long-lived (more than 75). Broader findings and caveats from the paper: Observed TCR beta diversity per million T cells fell roughly linearly with age, and a significant reduction was already apparent by age around 40. Because the CMV infection status of the donors was unknown, age-related changes in expanded clonotypes may potentially have been confounded. Compared with the aged group, the long-lived group had more naive CD4+ T cells, fewer expanded clones and increased TCR diversity, a pattern suggesting age selection. There was a strong correlation between observed TCR beta diversity and the percentage of naive T cells measured by flow cytometry. Since profiling was done on bulk unsorted PBMCs, naive and antigen-experienced compartments could not be conclusively compared. Estimates of total diversity based on one million sequenced T cells were regarded as lower bounds and as underestimates.

Preparation of the library involved 5' RACE. Sequenced on an Illumina HiSeq 2500. A second roughly 7 to 11 cycle PCR used a sample-barcoded 5' primer and a J-beta primer mix. A unique molecular identifier was introduced onto each TCR beta cDNA molecule by a template-switch 5' adaptor carrying 12 random nucleotides. At least 2.5 million CDR3-containing paired-end reads were obtained from each sample. The Mint cDNA synthesis kit, primed by a TRBC-specific oligonucleotide, was used to synthesize first-strand cDNA from all RNA. Following uracil-DNA glycosylase treatment, all cDNA underwent a first 18-cycle PCR with the universal primers M1SS and BC2_uni_R. For the original study's pipeline: For normalization, 1 million high-quality reads, each with a distinct molecular identifier, were randomly selected from each sample. Reads sharing molecular identifiers were discarded rather than binned into consensus sequences. MiTCR, set to a Q25 quality threshold and the strictest error-elimination algorithm, was used for CDR3 identification, clonotype clustering and error correction. A nonparametric unseen species model using Euler transformation provided a lower-bound estimate of total TCR beta diversity. Using fastp trimming at Q25 and MiXCR clonotype assembly, TCRdb reanalyzed the public sequencing data and kept in-frame beta chains. Each record represents a unique CDR3 protein, reported with the most common genes and DNA among its rows. For this entry, the V and J calls and clone size follow TCRdb and not the study's own pipeline. The table for this sample lists 1.5 million to 2 million distinct CDR3 sequences; about 50% of them were counted only once. 2.1% of the sample belongs to the ten largest clones.

The junction carries 14 bases between V and J, which are trimmed by 2 bases and 9 bases respectively. The CDR3 runs 13 residues from the cysteine to the phenylalanine. The DNA shown is the 39-base CDR3, in frame from base 1. In the germline V gene, CDR1 corresponds to MNHEY and CDR2 to SVGEGT. On this clonotype itself: Its antigen is still unknown. Per-base qualities were not stored, and no clone one base away is much larger.

The donors were roughly 39 Caucasian individuals from Russia, aged roughly 6 to 100 years, who were systemically healthy. Ten milliliters of peripheral blood were drawn from each donor into EDTA-treated Vacutainer tubes. Ficoll-Paque density-gradient centrifugation was used to isolate PBMCs, with at least 6 million obtained per sample. Trizol reagent was used to extract total RNA from the PBMCs, yielding at least 5.5 micrograms per sample. The percentages of naive CD45RAhigh/CD27high T cells were determined by flow cytometry on a PBMC aliquot from every donor. The TCR was taken from a middle-aged woman in good health. Recombination joined TRBV6-2 or TRBV6-3 with TRBJ2-7; the D gene identity is not certain. Specimen: blood. The base sequence is TGTGCCAGCAGTTACGCTACTCGGGTGGGGCAGTACTTC. This gives the protein CASSYATRVGQYF.